The 31 T cell receptor beta chains below all came from one sample that was sequenced in a study of blood T cell repertoires in COVID-19. Clones were read by immunoSEQ multiplex PCR, and TCRdb kept only the in-frame ones, dropping some. The repertoire has roughly 66,000 clones, around 82% of them found once; the top ten carry approximately 4.1%. What was sequenced was peripheral blood. Receptors originate from a woman aged 55-69 years with acute or convalescent COVID-19.

This sequence joins TRBV7-3 and TRBJ2-4, with TRBD2 identical over 13 bases. CDR1 and CDR2 from the germline V gene are SGHTA and FQGTGA. J gave up 14 bases and V 4 bases, and 5 bases lay outside the gene matches. The CDR3 totals 13 residues. For the CDR3, the DNA is TGTGCCAGCAGCTCTGGGACTAGCGGGGAGAAGTACTTC. Protein product: CASSSGTSGEKYF.

The chain carries TRBV12-5 and TRBJ1-1; 7 bases are shared with TRBD1. V lost 3 bases, J lost 1 base, and 5 bases stayed unmatched. CDR1 and CDR2 (germline): LGHNT, FRNRAP. This CDR3 has 15 amino acids. Here the CDR3 reads CASGFFDRANTEAFF. The CDR3, as DNA: TGTGCTAGTGGTTTCTTTGACAGGGCGAACACTGAAGCTTTCTTT. Full variable domain (rest looked up from reference TRBV12-5 and TRBJ1-1): DARVTQTPRHKVTEMGQEVTMRCQPILGHNTVFWYRQTMMQGLELLAYFRNRAPLDDSGMPKDRFSAEMPDATLATLKIQPSEPRDSAVYFCASGFFDRANTEAFFGQGTRLTVV.

The chain links TRBV6-6 to TRBJ1-4; D call uncertain. CDR3 length: 15 residues. The ends were cut back, 2 bases at V and 7 bases at J, with 14 bases in the middle. Germline loops: CDR1 MNHNY, CDR2 SVGAGI (reference sequence). The chain's CDR3 is CASSYGPNPAEKLFF. The DNA of the CDR3 is TGTGCCAGCAGTTACGGGCCCAATCCCGCTGAAAAACTGTTTTTT.

The chain combines TRBV7-9 with TRBJ2-6; 13 nucleotides line up with TRBD2. In germline, CDR1 is SEHNR, CDR2 FQNEAQ (reference sequence). The length of the CDR3 is 19 residues. Germline trimming cut 5 bases from V and 1 base from J; bases unmatched to any gene: 8. The CDR3 here is CASSPLPGLAGSGANVLTF. The CDR3 region has the DNA TGTGCCAGCAGCCCCCTGCCGGGACTAGCGGGGTCTGGGGCCAACGTCCTGACTTTC.

The chain recombines TRBV2 with TRBJ2-5; the match to TRBD2 covers 8 bases. Per the germline V gene, CDR1 is SNHLY and CDR2 is FYNNEI. The CDR3 has 15 residues. Trimming cost V 1 base and J 1 base; bases outside gene matches: 2. The CDR3 region is CASSEGTSSQETQYF. DNA for the CDR3: TGTGCCAGCAGTGAAGGGACTAGCAGCCAAGAGACCCAGTACTTC.

This rearrangement joins TRBV27 to TRBJ2-1; tentative D call: TRBD2 (5 bases). Germline V gives CDR1 MNHEY, CDR2 SMNVEV (reference sequence). Trimming cost V 3 bases and J 3 bases, with 9 bases left between them. The CDR3 covers 14 residues. In nucleotides, the CDR3 is TGTGCCAGCAGTTTGGGCGAGGGCTACAATGAGCAGTTCTTC. It encodes CASSLGEGYNEQFF.

The V call is TRBV5-1, the J call TRBJ1-2, with 7 positions matching TRBD1. There are 14 residues in the CDR3. Germline V gives CDR1 SGHRS, CDR2 YFSETQ. Losses at the gene ends were 0 bases for V and 6 bases for J; bases not matched to a gene: 5. Here the CDR3 reads CASSLGNRGDGYTF. In nucleotides, the CDR3 is TGCGCCAGCAGCTTGGGCAACAGGGGTGATGGCTACACCTTC.

This sequence joins TRBV5-8 and TRBJ2-1; a weak D match, TRBD1 (6 bases). V was clipped by 3 bases and J by 7 bases, with 14 bases between them. CDR3 length: 14 amino acids. Germline values: CDR1 SGHTS, CDR2 YDEGEE. The CDR3 nucleotides are TGTGCCAGCAGCTACCCTACAGGGTGGAATGAGCAGTTCTTC. It specifies CASSYPTGWNEQFF.

V is TRBV9 and J is TRBJ2-5; D ambiguous. CDR1 and CDR2 from the germline V gene are SGDLS and YYNGEE. V was cut by 2 bases and J by 7 bases, with 15 bases left in between. The CDR3 has 14 amino acids. CDR3 sequence reads: CASSVSPLSVTQYF. The CDR3 nucleotides read TGTGCCAGCAGCGTTAGCCCGCTTTCAGTGACCCAGTACTTC.

The V call is TRBV5-4, the J call TRBJ2-1; 7 bases agree with TRBD1. Germline CDR1 SGHNT, CDR2 YYREEE (reference sequence). V lost 3 bases to trimming and J lost 0 bases; unmatched junction nucleotides: 6. The CDR3 length is 16 residues. CDR3 coding DNA: TGTGCCAGCAGCTACTCCGACAGGGCCTCCTACAATGAGCAGTTCTTC. This translates into CASSYSDRASYNEQFF.

This clone has only one observation. The gene calls are TRBV27 and TRBJ2-3, with 15 bases that match TRBD2. CDR1 is MNHEY, CDR2 SMNVEV, per germline (reference sequence). J was trimmed by 6 bases and V by 2 bases; bases with no gene match: 6. CDR3 length: 17 amino acids. In DNA, the CDR3 is TGTGCCAGCAGTTTAAGGACTAGCGGGGGGGGACCTGATACGCAGTATTTT. It codes for CASSLRTSGGGPDTQYF.

The rearrangement uses TRBV2 and TRBJ2-7; TRBD2 agrees at 9 bases. The V gene's germline CDR1 is SNHLY and CDR2 FYNNEI. Germline trimming cut 0 bases from V and 6 bases from J; bases unmatched to any gene: 6. The CDR3 is made up of 15 amino acids. The CDR3 reads CASSEAERGAGEQYF. The CDR3 DNA is TGTGCCAGCAGTGAAGCGGAGCGGGGGGCGGGCGAGCAGTACTTC.

The CDR3: CASSESLALHF. The CDR3 DNA sequence: TGTGCCAGCAGTGAATCCCTCGCCCTCCACTTT. The chain has TRBV25-1 and TRBJ1-6; D is undetermined. The V end lost 1 base, the J end lost 14 bases, and 6 bases lay between the germline ends. Germline CDR1 is MGHDK and CDR2 is SYGVNS. There are 11 residues in the CDR3.

The J gene is TRBJ1-5, the V gene TRBV18; weak D call: TRBD1 (5 bases). CDR1 is KGHSH and CDR2 is LQKENI in the germline V gene. Trimming stripped 4 bases from V and 1 base from J, with 17 bases between. The CDR3 has 17 amino acids. CDR3 coding DNA: TGTGCCAGCTCACGTGTGGGAGGGGCCAGGAGCAATCAGCCCCAGCATTTT. Its translation: CASSRVGGARSNQPQHF.

This sequence joins TRBV2 and TRBJ1-3, with unresolved D. CDR1 is SNHLY and CDR2 is FYNNEI in the germline V gene. Trimming took off 8 bases at V and 0 bases at J, with 8 bases between the two ends. This CDR3 is built from 13 residues. CDR3 sequence: CASCGYSGNTIYF. The CDR3, as DNA: TGTGCCAGCTGTGGCTACTCTGGAAACACCATATATTTT. Based on the CDR3 plus reference TRBV2 and TRBJ1-3, the full variable domain is EPEVTQTPSHQVTQMGQEVILRCVPISNHLYFYWYRQILGQKVEFLVSFYNNEISEKSEIFDDQFSVERPDGSNFTLKIRSTKLEDSAMYFCASCGYSGNTIYFGEGSWLTVV.

V is TRBV5-1 and J is TRBJ1-3, with D possibly being TRBD1 (6 bases). Trimming shortened V by 5 bases and J by 2 bases, and 14 bases separated the two germline ends. The CDR3 runs to 15 residues. CDR1 is SGHRS, CDR2 YFSETQ, per germline. The CDR3 sequence is CASSSEGTTGNTIYF. CDR3 coding DNA: TGCGCCAGCAGTTCCGAAGGGACAACTGGAAACACCATATATTTT.

The rearrangement uses TRBV10-3 and TRBJ2-1; possible D gene TRBD1, 5 bases. The CDR3 is made up of 13 amino acids. Trimming left V 8 bases short and J 9 bases short, with 17 bases between. The germline CDR1 and CDR2 sequences are ENHRY and SYGVKD. The CDR3 sequence is CAIRAEGRGEQFF. Here the CDR3 DNA reads TGTGCCATCCGGGCAGAAGGTAGGGGTGAGCAGTTCTTC.

This chain links TRBV5-8 with TRBJ1-6; no definite D call. V was shortened by 2 bases and J by 10 bases, with 7 bases between the two germline ends. The CDR3 is 12 residues long. The germline V gene has CDR1 SGHTS and CDR2 YDEGEE. CDR3 sequence: CASSFRVSPLHF. As DNA, the CDR3 is TGTGCCAGCAGCTTCCGTGTCTCACCCCTCCACTTT.

This clone was counted between two and nine times. V and J are TRBV3-1 (or the pseudogene TRBV3-2) and TRBJ1-1; D call uncertain. Germline V lookup: CDR1 LGHDT, CDR2 YNNKEL (reference sequence). With 10 bases removed from V and 12 bases from J, the gap between germline ends came to 18 bases. The CDR3 extends over 11 amino acids. CDR3 amino acids: CAISSRSHTFF. The CDR3 DNA is TGTGCCATTTCTAGTCGGTCCCATACTTTCTTT.

V is TRBV6-4 and J is TRBJ2-1, with 9 bases lining up with TRBD2. The CDR3 consists of 15 residues. Germline V CDR1 and CDR2: MRHNA, SNTAGT. J lost 6 bases, V lost 4 bases, and 7 bases had no gene match. CDR3 in amino acids: CASSVLAGPSNEQFF. Here the CDR3 DNA reads TGTGCCAGCAGTGTCCTAGCGGGGCCGTCCAATGAGCAGTTCTTC.

This clone has more than one count but fewer than ten. The chain uses TRBV5-6 and TRBJ1-2; 8 bases map to TRBD1. The trim removed 0 bases at V and 8 bases at J, leaving 9 bases unmatched. This CDR3 contains 15 residues. Germline CDR1 reads SGHDT; CDR2 reads YYEEEE. The DNA for the CDR3 is TGTGCCAGCAGCTTGGGCAAGTTCAGGGGGCAAGGCTACACCTTC. Residues: CASSLGKFRGQGYTF.

The genes are TRBV30 and TRBJ1-1, with D perhaps matching TRBD1 (6 bases). The CDR3 covers 12 residues. Germline CDR1 is GTSNPN and CDR2 is SVGIG (reference sequence). V was cut by 0 bases and J by 6 bases, with 8 bases left in between. The CDR3, as DNA: TGTGCCTGGAGTGTACCAGGGGCTGAAGCTTTCTTT. This gives the protein CAWSVPGAEAFF.

This chain uses TRBV19 with TRBJ1-2; 11 bases are shared with TRBD1. V trimming: 10 bases; J trimming: 4 bases; junction bases outside the gene matches: 5. The germline V gene has CDR1 LNHDA and CDR2 SQIVND (reference sequence). CDR3 length: 13 amino acids. DNA of the CDR3: TGTGCCACGACTGGGACAGGGGGCTATGGCTACACCTTC. Its translation: CATTGTGGYGYTF.

The V call is TRBV19, the J call TRBJ1-1, with D possibly matching TRBD1 (5 bases). CDR3 size: 14 residues. V was clipped by 10 bases and J by 5 bases, with 20 bases between them. CDR1 and CDR2 from the germline V gene are LNHDA and SQIVND (reference sequence). CDR3 sequence reads: CATAPDGRGTEAFF. Written as DNA, the CDR3 is TGTGCCACCGCACCGGACGGGAGGGGAACTGAAGCTTTCTTT.

The chain carries TRBV3-1 (or the pseudogene TRBV3-2) and TRBJ1-1; D ambiguous. V was pared by 1 base and J by 2 bases, with 8 bases between. The CDR3 has 14 amino acids. Germline CDR1 is LGHDT and CDR2 is YNNKEL (reference sequence). This CDR3 is CASSQGAGNTEAFF. The DNA of the CDR3 is TGTGCCAGCAGCCAAGGGGCGGGAAACACTGAAGCTTTCTTT.

This clone was seen a single time. This chain uses TRBV2 with TRBJ1-4; the D is unclear. The V end lost 7 bases, the J end lost 7 bases, and 13 bases lay between the germline ends. Per the germline V gene, CDR1 is SNHLY and CDR2 is FYNNEI. The CDR3 is 13 amino acids. The CDR3, as DNA: TGTGCCAGCATGCCCTCGGCGGCTGAAAAACTGTTTTTT. It is translated as CASMPSAAEKLFF.

The chain couples TRBV18 to TRBJ1-1, with D hard to call. Germline CDR1 and CDR2: KGHSH and LQKENI. Trimming removed 1 base from V and 0 bases from J, with 6 bases in between. There are 14 residues in the CDR3. The CDR3: CASSPQQLNTEAFF. CDR3 DNA: TGTGCCAGCTCACCACAACAGTTGAACACTGAAGCTTTCTTT. Using reference TRBV18 and TRBJ1-1 for the parts outside the CDR3, the full variable domain is NAGVMQNPRHLVRRRGQEARLRCSPMKGHSHVYWYRQLPEEGLKFMVYLQKENIIDESGMPKERFSAEFPKEGPSILRIQQVVRGDSAAYFCASSPQQLNTEAFFGQGTRLTVV.

V gene TRBV7-9 combines with J gene TRBJ1-5; D perhaps matches TRBD1 (6 bases). Looked up from germline, CDR1 is SEHNR and CDR2 is FQNEAQ (reference sequence). The CDR3 consists of 13 residues. Trimming removed 5 bases at V and 4 bases at J, with 9 bases between. CDR3 in DNA: TGTGCCAGCAGCGCGGACAGAAATCAGCCCCAGCATTTT. Its protein is CASSADRNQPQHF.

The CDR3 nucleotides read TGTGCCAGCTCAGGGGAGAGCAACACCGGGGAGCTGTTTTTT. Translation gives CASSGESNTGELFF. This chain joins TRBV18 and TRBJ2-2; TRBD2 is a possible D gene (5 bases). The CDR3 extends over 14 amino acids. With 5 bases removed from V and 2 bases from J, the gap between germline ends came to 9 bases. Germline-derived CDR1 and CDR2 are KGHSH and LQKENI.

The chain has TRBV11-2 and TRBJ1-4, with D tentatively TRBD1 (6 bases). V shed 3 bases and J shed 8 bases, with 13 bases lying between them. Germline CDR1 is SGHAT and CDR2 is FQNNGV. CDR3 length: 14 amino acids. The CDR3 reads CASSFIRGGEKLFF. CDR3 nucleotide sequence: TGTGCCAGCAGCTTTATCAGGGGAGGGGAAAAACTGTTTTTT. Using reference TRBV11-2 and TRBJ1-4 for the parts outside the CDR3, the full variable domain is EAGVAQSPRYKIIEKRQSVAFWCNPISGHATLYWYQQILGQGPKLLIQFQNNGVVDDSQLPKDRFSAERLKGVDSTLKIQPAKLEDSAVYLCASSFIRGGEKLFFGSGTQLSVL.

This chain joins TRBV19 and TRBJ1-2; a weak D match, TRBD1 (6 bases). Germline values: CDR1 LNHDA, CDR2 SQIVND (reference sequence). CDR3 size: 15 residues. V lost 7 bases and J lost 0, with 15 bases in between. This CDR3 is CASTRIRTANYGYTF. The CDR3 DNA sequence: TGTGCCAGTACCCGAATCAGGACAGCTAACTATGGCTACACCTTC.